A single sample gave rise to the 10 T cell receptor beta chains below, sequenced in a study of blood T cell repertoires in COVID-19. Here immunoSEQ multiplex PCR was the method, and the copy in TCRdb shows in-frame clones only, minus some. This sample has around 300,000 clones, with 85% found just once. Sequencing was performed on PBMCs or T cells enriched from blood (not recorded which). Receptors were obtained from a woman aged 50 to 65 who had recovered from COVID-19.

The J gene is TRBJ2-7, the V gene TRBV29-1; D possibly corresponds to TRBD2 (5 bases). CDR3 length: 11 amino acids. V was shortened by 7 bases and J by 7 bases, with 14 bases between the two germline ends. Germline loops: CDR1 SQVTM, CDR2 ANQGSEA. The CDR3 sequence is CSAQTTREQYF. The CDR3, as DNA: TGCAGCGCCCAGACCACTAGGGAGCAGTACTTC.

The J gene is TRBJ2-2, the V gene TRBV5-4, with D maybe TRBD2 (6 bases). With 2 bases removed from V and 5 bases from J, the gap between germline ends came to 13 bases. CDR3 size: 15 residues. Germline-derived CDR1 and CDR2 are SGHNT and YYREEE (reference sequence). The CDR3 reads CASSFDGGRTGELFF. The CDR3 DNA sequence: TGTGCCAGCAGCTTTGACGGAGGGAGGACCGGGGAGCTGTTTTTT.

The table lists this clone with a count of one. This chain links TRBV5-5 with TRBJ1-2, with 8 bases lining up with TRBD1. Germline V gene sequence: CDR1 SGHKS, CDR2 YYEKEE (reference sequence). Trimming removed 0 bases from V and 8 bases from J; junction bases left unmatched: 12. The CDR3 extends over 16 amino acids. In nucleotides, the CDR3 is TGTGCCAGCAGCTTGGCCCCCGGACAGGGCAGCGGGGGCTACACCTTC. Its protein product is CASSLAPGQGSGGYTF.

This chain links TRBV2 with TRBJ2-5; the D gene is possibly TRBD2 (5 bases). Germline assignment: CDR1 SNHLY and CDR2 FYNNEI. The CDR3 loop spans 15 amino acids. V was clipped by 0 bases and J by 5 bases, with 13 bases between them. The CDR3 loop reads CASSEAMRVYETQYF. CDR3 DNA sequence: TGTGCCAGCAGTGAAGCGATGAGGGTATACGAGACCCAGTACTTC.

This chain uses TRBV11-2 with TRBJ2-1; D remains unclear. Trimming shortened V by 2 bases and J by 7 bases, and 15 bases separated the two germline ends. The CDR3 spans 15 residues. The germline CDR1 and CDR2 sequences are SGHAT and FQNNGV. The CDR3 region is CASSLSPGSWNEQFF. Written as DNA, the CDR3 is TGTGCCAGCAGCTTATCGCCGGGTTCGTGGAATGAGCAGTTCTTC.

The CDR3 is CASSLLRGFTDTQYF. The CDR3 DNA reads TGTGCCAGCAGCTTACTGAGGGGGTTCACAGATACGCAGTATTTT. This chain joins TRBV11-2 and TRBJ2-3, with a tentative D call TRBD1 (6 bases). V shed 2 bases and J shed 2 bases, with 11 bases lying between them. Germline V gene data show CDR1 as SGHAT and CDR2 as FQNNGV. CDR3 length equals 15 residues.

J is TRBJ2-7 and V is TRBV11-2; the D is unclear. Germline V lookup: CDR1 SGHAT, CDR2 FQNNGV. Between the trimmed V and J ends, which lost 3 bases and 5 bases, there was a span of 17 bases. The CDR3 is made up of 15 amino acids. CDR3 DNA: TGTGCCAGCAGCTTTAAAGTCCCGGGTGGCGACGAGCAGTACTTC. It specifies CASSFKVPGGDEQYF.

Comments on this clone: This specimen includes other DNA sequences encoding the same CDR3. The chain employs TRBV19 and TRBJ1-5; possibly TRBD1 for D (5 bases). CDR3 size: 14 residues. V lost 1 base and J lost 4, with 8 bases in between. Per germline, CDR1 LNHDA and CDR2 SQIVND (reference sequence). CDR3 in DNA: TGTGCCAGTAGTATAGCGGGGGGAAATCAGCCCCAGCATTTT. Protein sequence: CASSIAGGNQPQHF.

This clone was recorded only once. The chain recombines TRBV4-1 with TRBJ1-6; unclear D gene. CDR3 size: 14 residues. Trimming cost V 4 bases and J 10 bases, with 14 bases left between them. Germline loops: CDR1 MGHRA, CDR2 YSYEKL. CDR3 in amino acids: CASSRQVEGSPLHF. CDR3 sequence (DNA): TGCGCCAGCAGCCGTCAGGTGGAGGGATCACCCCTCCACTTT.

The genes are TRBV5-1 and TRBJ2-3, with D perhaps TRBD2 (6 bases). Trimming cost V 2 bases and J 0 bases, with 10 bases left between them. Germline CDR1 and CDR2: SGHRS and YFSETQ. The CDR3 runs to 15 residues. Written as DNA, the CDR3 is TGCGCCAGCAGCTTTAGCGGTTCTAGCACAGATACGCAGTATTTT. Its protein product is CASSFSGSSTDTQYF.